This T cell receptor beta chain was captured by sequencing in a study of cytomegalovirus exposure and HLA in healthy donors. Study-wide context: Later, an analysis reported that the approximately 120 validation repertoires had used the same platform as the roughly 700 first-cohort repertoires.

Repertoires were generated with immunoSEQ multiplex PCR, while TCRdb's copy carries only in-frame clones and drops some. The sample gives more than 95,000 clones, roughly 90% of which show up once; less than 2% is in the top ten. Donors were drawn from the roughly 130-subject validation cohort, separate from the 666-subject first cohort. The CDR3 sequence is 15 residues long. The sequenced sample was PBMCs. This chain connects TRBV21-1 to TRBJ1-2; the table assigns TRBD1, which was not confirmed against the DNA. TRBV21-1 counts as a pseudogene. This receptor was identified in a woman aged 18-35 years in good health and CMV-seronegative. In nucleotides, the CDR3 is TGTGCCAGCACCTGGGCAGCCTCCACTAACTATGGCTACACCTTC. Residues: CASTWAASTNYGYTF.